The source of this TCR beta chain is a study of vaccination effects on CD4 cells after COVID-19. Per the germline V gene, CDR1 is SGHRS and CDR2 is YFSETQ. J was trimmed by 7 bases and V by 4 bases; bases with no gene match: 10. The CDR3 contains 15 residues. This clone was detected once. Its cognate antigen is unknown. Sequencing in the ViraFEST assay came after antigen-specific CD4+ T cells had been expanded with viral peptide pools, which were used to stimulate PBMC. Cells that had been cultured for approximately ten days were the source of isolated CD4+ T cells. Vaccine recipients had no previous SARS-CoV-2 infection; their nucleocapsid antibodies were negative. Profiled with immunoSEQ multiplex PCR; TCRdb holds only in-frame clones, not every one. The repertoire holds roughly 35,000 clones, under 70% seen once, with under 15% in the top ten.

The V gene is TRBV5-1, the J gene TRBJ2-4; 8 nucleotides align to TRBD1. The clonotype comes from a human donor who received a COVID-19 vaccine. The sequenced sample was CD4+ T cells from PBMCs cultured with HCoV-OC43 spike peptides, obtained before COVID-19 vaccination. Described subset: HCoV-OC43 spike overlapping peptide pool stimulation. CDR3 bases: TGCGCCAGCAGCCCGGGGACAGGCGGGTGGAACATTCAGTACTTC. As protein: CASSPGTGGWNIQYF.